This record looks at one T cell receptor (beta chain) sequence and its context. The target antigen is unknown. CDR3 size: 15 residues. V shed 4 bases, J shed 6 bases, and the junction held 5 bases outside the gene matches. The germline V gene encodes CDR1 SGHNT and CDR2 YYREEE (reference sequence). This sample was included in a study of shared clonotypes between healthy human individuals. Sorted-subset replicate PCR reactions were performed with about 200 ng DNA, corresponding to 25,000 to 35,000 T cell genomes. Clones were read by immunoSEQ multiplex PCR, and TCRdb kept only the in-frame ones, dropping some. This table has 330,000 or so clones, about 73% appearing once. Study-wide points: Several donors shared about 4.5% of their naive CD4 clonotypes. A generally larger estimated richness was seen in naive subsets than in memory subsets. Among donors, the sharing of clonotypes was expected to be influenced by sequencing depth.

The sequencing input was memory CD4+ T cells sorted from blood. Subset described: CD45RA-negative fraction. This rearrangement joins TRBV5-4 to TRBJ2-1; 12 bases match TRBD2. The TCR sequence derives from a man aged 30 to 39 in good health. DNA for the CDR3: TGTGCCAGCAGCCCCCCGGGACTAGCGGGCAATGAGCAGTTCTTC. Protein sequence: CASSPPGLAGNEQFF.